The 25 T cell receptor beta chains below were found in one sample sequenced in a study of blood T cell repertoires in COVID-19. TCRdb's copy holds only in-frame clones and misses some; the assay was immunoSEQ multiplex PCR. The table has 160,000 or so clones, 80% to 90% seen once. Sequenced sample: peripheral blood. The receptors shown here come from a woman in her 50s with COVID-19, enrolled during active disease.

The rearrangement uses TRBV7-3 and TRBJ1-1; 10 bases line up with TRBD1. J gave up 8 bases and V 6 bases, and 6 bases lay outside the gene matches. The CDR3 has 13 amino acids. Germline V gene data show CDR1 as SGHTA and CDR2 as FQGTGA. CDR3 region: CASSPGQGREAFF. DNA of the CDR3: TGTGCCAGCAGTCCGGGACAGGGGAGGGAAGCTTTCTTT.

DNA of the CDR3: TGTGCCAGCAGTTACTCGGGACAGGGTAGCAACGAGCAGTACTTC. Translating it yields CASSYSGQGSNEQYF. The chain employs TRBV6-5 and TRBJ2-7, with 9 positions matching TRBD1. This CDR3 contains 15 residues. Germline values: CDR1 MNHEY, CDR2 SVGAGI. V shed 0 bases, J shed 5 bases, and the junction held 5 bases outside the gene matches.

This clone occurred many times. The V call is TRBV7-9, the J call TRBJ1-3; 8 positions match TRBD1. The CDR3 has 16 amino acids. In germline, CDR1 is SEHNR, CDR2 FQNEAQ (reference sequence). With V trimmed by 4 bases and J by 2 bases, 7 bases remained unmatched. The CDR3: CASSSKDRGTGNTIYF. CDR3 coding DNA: TGTGCCAGCAGCTCCAAAGACAGGGGAACTGGAAACACCATATATTTT.

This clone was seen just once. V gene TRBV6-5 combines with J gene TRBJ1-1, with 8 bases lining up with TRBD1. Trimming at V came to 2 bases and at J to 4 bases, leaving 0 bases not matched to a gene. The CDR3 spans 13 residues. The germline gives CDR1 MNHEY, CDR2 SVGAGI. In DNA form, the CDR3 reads TGTGCCAGCAGTTACACAGGGGGCACTGAAGCTTTCTTT. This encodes CASSYTGGTEAFF.

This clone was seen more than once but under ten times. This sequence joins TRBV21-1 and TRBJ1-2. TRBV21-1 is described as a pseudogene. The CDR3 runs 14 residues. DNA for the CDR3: TGTGCCAGCAGCACAGGAGGCGCGTCCCATGGCTACACCTTC. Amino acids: CASSTGGASHGYTF.

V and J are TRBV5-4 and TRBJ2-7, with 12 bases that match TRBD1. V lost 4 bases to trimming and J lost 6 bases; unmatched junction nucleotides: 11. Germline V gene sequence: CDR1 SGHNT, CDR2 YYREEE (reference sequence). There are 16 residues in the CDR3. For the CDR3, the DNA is TGTGCCAGCAGCCAGGACGCGGGACAGGGGGCATTCGAGCAGTACTTC. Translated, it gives CASSQDAGQGAFEQYF. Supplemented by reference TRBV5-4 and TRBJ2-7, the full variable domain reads ETGVTQSPTHLIKTRGQQVTLRCSSQSGHNTVSWYQQALGQGPQFIFQYYREEENGRGNFPPRFSGLQFPNYSSELNVNALELDDSALYLCASSQDAGQGAFEQYFGPGTRLTVT.

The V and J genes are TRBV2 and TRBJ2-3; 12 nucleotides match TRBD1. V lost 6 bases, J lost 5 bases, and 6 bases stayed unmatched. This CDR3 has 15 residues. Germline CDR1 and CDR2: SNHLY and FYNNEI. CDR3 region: CASSGTGGVIDTQYF. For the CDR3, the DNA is TGTGCCAGCAGCGGGACAGGGGGCGTGATAGATACGCAGTATTTT.

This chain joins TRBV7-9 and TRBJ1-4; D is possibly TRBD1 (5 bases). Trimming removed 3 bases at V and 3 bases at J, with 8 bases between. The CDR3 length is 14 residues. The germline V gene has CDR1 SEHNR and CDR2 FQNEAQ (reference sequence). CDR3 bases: TGTGCCAGCAGCTTTGGGGCCTCTAATGAAAAACTGTTTTTT. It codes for CASSFGASNEKLFF.

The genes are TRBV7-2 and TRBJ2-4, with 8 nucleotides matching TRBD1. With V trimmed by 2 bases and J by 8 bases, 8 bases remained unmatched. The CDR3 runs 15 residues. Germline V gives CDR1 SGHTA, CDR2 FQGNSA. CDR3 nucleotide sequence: TGTGCCAGCAGCTTAAGATCAGGGGGCAGGGACATTCAGTACTTC. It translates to CASSLRSGGRDIQYF.

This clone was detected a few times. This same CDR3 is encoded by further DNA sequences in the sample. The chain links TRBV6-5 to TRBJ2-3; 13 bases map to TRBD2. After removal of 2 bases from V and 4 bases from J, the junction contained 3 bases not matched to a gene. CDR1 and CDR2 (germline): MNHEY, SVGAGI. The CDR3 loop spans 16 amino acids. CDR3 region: CASSYGTSGVPDTQYF. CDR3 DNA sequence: TGTGCCAGCAGTTACGGGACTAGCGGGGTCCCAGATACGCAGTATTTT.

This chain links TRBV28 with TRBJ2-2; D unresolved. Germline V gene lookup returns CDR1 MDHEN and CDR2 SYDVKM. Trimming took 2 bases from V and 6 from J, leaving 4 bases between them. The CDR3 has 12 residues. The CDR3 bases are TGTGCCAGCAGTTTACGGGCCGGGGAGCTGTTTTTT. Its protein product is CASSLRAGELFF.

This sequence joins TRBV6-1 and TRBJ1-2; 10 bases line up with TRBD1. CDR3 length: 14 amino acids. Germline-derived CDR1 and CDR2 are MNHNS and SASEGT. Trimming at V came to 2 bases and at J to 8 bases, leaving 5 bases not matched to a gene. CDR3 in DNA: TGTGCCAGCAGTGAAACTCGGACAGGGGGGGGCTACACCTTC. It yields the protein CASSETRTGGGYTF.

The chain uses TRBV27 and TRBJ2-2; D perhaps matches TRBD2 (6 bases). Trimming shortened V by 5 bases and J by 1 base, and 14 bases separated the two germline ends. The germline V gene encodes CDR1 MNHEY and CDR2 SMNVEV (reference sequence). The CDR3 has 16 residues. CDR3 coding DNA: TGTGCCAGCAGTCGCCTAGTGGGGGGGAACACCGGGGAGCTGTTTTTT. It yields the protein CASSRLVGGNTGELFF.

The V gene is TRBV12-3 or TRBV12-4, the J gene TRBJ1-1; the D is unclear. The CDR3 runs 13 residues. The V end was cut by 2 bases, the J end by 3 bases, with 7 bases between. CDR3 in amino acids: CASSLQEDTEAFF. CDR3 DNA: TGTGCCAGCAGTTTACAGGAGGACACTGAAGCTTTCTTT.

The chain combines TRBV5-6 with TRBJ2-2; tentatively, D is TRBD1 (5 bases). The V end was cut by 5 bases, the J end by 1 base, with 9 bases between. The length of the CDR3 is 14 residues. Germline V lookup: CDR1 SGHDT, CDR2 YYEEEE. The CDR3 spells CASRGAGNTGELFF. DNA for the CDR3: TGTGCCAGCAGAGGGGCAGGGAACACCGGGGAGCTGTTTTTT.

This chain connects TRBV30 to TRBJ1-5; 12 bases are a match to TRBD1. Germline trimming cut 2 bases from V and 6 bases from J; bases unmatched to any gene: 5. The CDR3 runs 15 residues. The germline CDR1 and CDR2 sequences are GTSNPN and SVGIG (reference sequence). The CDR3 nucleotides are TGTGCCTGGAGTCCCGGGACAGGGGGCTCTCAGCCCCAGCATTTT. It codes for CAWSPGTGGSQPQHF.

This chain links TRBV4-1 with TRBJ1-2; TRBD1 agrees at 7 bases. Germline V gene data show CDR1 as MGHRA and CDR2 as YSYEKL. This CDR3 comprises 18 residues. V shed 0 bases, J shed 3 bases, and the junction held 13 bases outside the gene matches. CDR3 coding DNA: TGCGCCAGCAGCCAAGATACGGACAGGATAGGGCTTTACTATGGCTACACCTTC. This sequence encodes CASSQDTDRIGLYYGYTF.

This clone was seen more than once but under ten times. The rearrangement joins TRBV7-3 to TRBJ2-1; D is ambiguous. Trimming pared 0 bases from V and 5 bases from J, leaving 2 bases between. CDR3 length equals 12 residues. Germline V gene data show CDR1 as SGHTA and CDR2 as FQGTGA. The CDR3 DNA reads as TGTGCCAGCAGCTTAACCGACAATGAGCAGTTCTTC. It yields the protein CASSLTDNEQFF.

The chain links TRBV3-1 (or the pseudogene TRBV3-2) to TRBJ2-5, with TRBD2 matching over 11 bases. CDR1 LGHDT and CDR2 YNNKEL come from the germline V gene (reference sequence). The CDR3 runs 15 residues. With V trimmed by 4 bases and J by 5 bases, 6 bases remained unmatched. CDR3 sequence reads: CASSPTTSGAETQYF. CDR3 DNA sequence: TGTGCCAGCAGCCCGACGACTAGCGGGGCCGAGACCCAGTACTTC.

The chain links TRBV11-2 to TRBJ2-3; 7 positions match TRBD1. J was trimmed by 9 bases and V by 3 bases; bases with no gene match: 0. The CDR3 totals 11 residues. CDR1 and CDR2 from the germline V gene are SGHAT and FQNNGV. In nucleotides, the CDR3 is TGTGCCAGCAGCTTGACAGGGACGCAGTATTTT. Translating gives CASSLTGTQYF. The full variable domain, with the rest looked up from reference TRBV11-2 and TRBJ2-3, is EAGVAQSPRYKIIEKRQSVAFWCNPISGHATLYWYQQILGQGPKLLIQFQNNGVVDDSQLPKDRFSAERLKGVDSTLKIQPAKLEDSAVYLCASSLTGTQYFGPGTRLTVL.

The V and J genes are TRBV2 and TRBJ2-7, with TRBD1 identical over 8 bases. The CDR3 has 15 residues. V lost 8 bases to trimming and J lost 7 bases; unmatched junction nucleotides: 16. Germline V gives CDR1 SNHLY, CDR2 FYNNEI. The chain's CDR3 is CASSSGQGKPGEQYF. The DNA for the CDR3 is TGTGCCAGCTCATCCGGACAGGGAAAGCCGGGAGAGCAGTACTTC.

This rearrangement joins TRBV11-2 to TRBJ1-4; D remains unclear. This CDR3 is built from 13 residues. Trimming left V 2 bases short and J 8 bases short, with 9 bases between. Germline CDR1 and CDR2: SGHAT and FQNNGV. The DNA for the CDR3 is TGTGCCAGCAGCTTATGGGCCCAAGAAAAACTGTTTTTT. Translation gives CASSLWAQEKLFF.

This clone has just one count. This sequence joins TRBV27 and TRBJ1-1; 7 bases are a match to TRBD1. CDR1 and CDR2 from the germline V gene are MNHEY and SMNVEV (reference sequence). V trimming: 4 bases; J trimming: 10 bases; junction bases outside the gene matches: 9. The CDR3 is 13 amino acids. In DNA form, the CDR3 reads TGTGCCAGCAGTTCGACAGGGCCCGACGGAGCTTTCTTT. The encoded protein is CASSSTGPDGAFF.

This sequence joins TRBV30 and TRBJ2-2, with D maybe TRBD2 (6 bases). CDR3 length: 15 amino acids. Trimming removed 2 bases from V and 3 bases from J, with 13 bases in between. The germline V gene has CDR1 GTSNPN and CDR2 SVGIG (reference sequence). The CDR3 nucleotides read TGTGCCTGGAGTTCGGGACTCTGGGACACCGGGGAGCTGTTTTTT. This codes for CAWSSGLWDTGELFF. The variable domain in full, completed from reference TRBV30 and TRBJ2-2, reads SQTIHQWPATLVQPVGSPLSLECTVEGTSNPNLYWYRQAAGRGLQLLFYSVGIGQISSEVPQNLSASRPQDRQFILSSKKLLLSDSGFYLCAWSSGLWDTGELFFGEGSRLTVL.

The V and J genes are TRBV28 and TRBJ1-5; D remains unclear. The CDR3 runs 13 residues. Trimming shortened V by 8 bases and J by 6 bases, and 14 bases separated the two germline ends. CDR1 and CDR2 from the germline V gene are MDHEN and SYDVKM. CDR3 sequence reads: CASGPLAGQPQHF. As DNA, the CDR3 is TGTGCCAGCGGACCCTTAGCGGGTCAGCCCCAGCATTTT.